The 20 T cell receptor beta chains in this list originate from one sample, sequenced in a study of a mutant IDH1 vaccine in newly diagnosed glioma. Produced via immunoSEQ multiplex PCR; TCRdb's table is partial and in-frame only. The sample consists of under 150,000 clones, roughly 78% of them appearing once. Time point meaning: week 11, during vaccination. Each vaccine dose was 300 ug of mutant IDH1 20-mer peptide, with topical imiquimod. Antigen specificity for these receptors is unknown. Specimen: PBMCs, collected from a glioma patient whose treatment included an IDH1 peptide vaccine. The receptor source for this set is a man aged 40-50 years with glioma.

In regard to this clone: The same CDR3 is also encoded by other DNA sequences in this sample. The rearrangement links TRBV7-2 to TRBJ1-1, with D hard to call. Germline CDR1 reads SGHTA; CDR2 reads FQGNSA. The CDR3 covers 13 residues. V was clipped by 1 base and J by 5 bases, with 8 bases between them. As DNA, the CDR3 is TGTGCCAGCAGCTTAGTTGGAAGAACTGAAGCTTTCTTT. Amino acid sequence: CASSLVGRTEAFF. The whole variable domain, filled in from reference TRBV7-2 and TRBJ1-1, reads GAGVSQSPSNKVTEKGKDVELRCDPISGHTALYWYRQSLGQGLEFLIYFQGNSAPDKSGLPSDRFSAERTGGSVSTLTIQRTQQEDSAVYLCASSLVGRTEAFFGQGTRLTVV.

The rearrangement uses TRBV21-1 and TRBJ2-4. TRBV21-1 is termed a pseudogene. The CDR3 is made up of 16 amino acids. The CDR3 is CASSKGQSIAKNIQYF. CDR3 nucleotide sequence: TGTGCCAGCAGCAAAGGGCAGTCTATAGCCAAAAACATTCAGTACTTC.

This chain links TRBV27 with TRBJ2-7; TRBD2 aligns across 12 bases. Germline CDR1 MNHEY, CDR2 SMNVEV (reference sequence). The CDR3 consists of 14 residues. V shed 6 bases, J shed 7 bases, and the junction held 7 bases outside the gene matches. The CDR3 nucleotides are TGTGCCAGCAGATCTAGCGGGAGGGCCGGTGAGCAGTACTTC. Its protein is CASRSSGRAGEQYF.

The genes are TRBV7-2 and TRBJ2-7, with D perhaps TRBD1 (5 bases). From germline, CDR1 is SGHTA and CDR2 FQGNSA. Trimming shortened V by 1 base and J by 3 bases, and 16 bases separated the two germline ends. The CDR3 extends over 16 amino acids. This CDR3 is CASSLVSGRAYYEQYF. CDR3 coding DNA: TGTGCCAGCAGCTTAGTGTCCGGCAGGGCTTACTACGAGCAGTACTTC.

Comment on this clone: Mismatch with germline at one junction end may stem from a read error. V and J are TRBV7-7 and TRBJ2-3; a possible D gene is TRBD2 (6 bases). There are 15 residues in the CDR3. Germline CDR1 reads SSHAT; CDR2 reads FNYEAQ (reference sequence). CDR3 residues: CASSLVPGRGDTQYF. In DNA form, the CDR3 reads TGTGCTAGCAGCTTAGTTCCAGGGCGGGGAGATACGCAGTATTTT.

This clone was seen a single time. The chain uses TRBV7-2 and TRBJ1-5, with TRBD1 matching 7 bases. From germline, CDR1 is SGHTA and CDR2 FQGNSA. V trimming: 5 bases; J trimming: 4 bases; junction bases outside the gene matches: 5. The CDR3 is 14 residues long. The CDR3 here is CASSRTGRNQPQHF. The CDR3 DNA follows: TGTGCCAGCAGCCGGACAGGAAGAAATCAGCCCCAGCATTTT.

The V and J genes are TRBV7-9 and TRBJ1-6, with 8 nucleotides matching TRBD1. V gave up 6 bases and J gave up 7 bases; unmatched junction bases: 5. The CDR3 totals 14 residues. The V gene's germline CDR1 is SEHNR and CDR2 FQNEAQ (reference sequence). CDR3 bases: TGTGCCAGCAGTAAGGACAGGGACAATTCACCCCTCCACTTT. Protein: CASSKDRDNSPLHF.

The chain carries TRBV28 and TRBJ2-2, with D hard to call. V was shortened by 3 bases and J by 3 bases, with 8 bases between the two germline ends. The CDR3 is made up of 14 amino acids. Germline V lookup: CDR1 MDHEN, CDR2 SYDVKM. CDR3 nucleotide sequence: TGTGCCAGCAGTTTTTGGACCGACACCGGGGAGCTGTTTTTT. It specifies CASSFWTDTGELFF.

The chain uses TRBV7-9 and TRBJ1-2; 7 bases match TRBD1. Germline V gene data show CDR1 as SEHNR and CDR2 as FQNEAQ (reference sequence). Trimming cost V 5 bases and J 3 bases; bases outside gene matches: 3. CDR3 length: 13 residues. The CDR3 is CASSRTGDYGYTF. CDR3 nucleotides: TGTGCCAGCAGCCGAACAGGGGACTATGGCTACACCTTC.

The chain has TRBV5-1 and TRBJ1-2, with D unclear. Germline V lookup: CDR1 SGHRS, CDR2 YFSETQ. The CDR3 has 16 residues. Trimming shortened V by 2 bases and J by 8 bases, and 22 bases separated the two germline ends. CDR3 coding DNA: TGCGCCAGCAGCTTTTGGCGGCAGGCCAATCCAAGGGGCTACACCTTC. It yields the protein CASSFWRQANPRGYTF.

The chain joins TRBV20-1 to TRBJ2-1, with D hard to call. Germline V CDR1 and CDR2: DFQATT, SNEGSKA (reference sequence). Trimming left V 6 bases short and J 7 bases short, with 10 bases between. This CDR3 has 11 amino acids. In DNA form, the CDR3 reads TGCAGTGCCGCGAGGAGTAATGAGCAGTTCTTC. Protein sequence: CSAARSNEQFF.

This sequence joins TRBV11-3 and TRBJ2-3; 7 bases agree with TRBD1. Germline trimming cut 4 bases from V and 5 bases from J; bases unmatched to any gene: 6. This CDR3 spans 14 amino acids. The germline V gene encodes CDR1 SGHNT and CDR2 YENEEA. The DNA of the CDR3 is TGTGCCAGCAGCTATGCTACAGGGGTAGATACGCAGTATTTT. It encodes CASSYATGVDTQYF.

The chain is built from TRBV7-2 and TRBJ1-2, with TRBD1 matching over 7 bases. Trimming took 4 bases from V and 5 from J; bases not matched to a gene: 4. Germline assignment: CDR1 SGHTA and CDR2 FQGNSA. The CDR3 length is 13 residues. The DNA of the CDR3 is TGTGCCAGCAGCTCCGGGACAGCATATGGCTACACCTTC. Translation gives CASSSGTAYGYTF.

V gene TRBV14 combines with J gene TRBJ2-3, with D uncertain. In germline, CDR1 is SGHDN, CDR2 FVKESK. Trimming took 3 bases from V and 2 from J, leaving 15 bases between them. The CDR3 loop spans 16 amino acids. The CDR3 nucleotides are TGTGCCAGCAGCCAGGCCCTAAGGGCTAACACAGATACGCAGTATTTT. Translated, it gives CASSQALRANTDTQYF. Drawing the rest from reference TRBV14 and TRBJ2-3, the complete variable domain is EAGVTQFPSHSVIEKGQTVTLRCDPISGHDNLYWYRRVMGKEIKFLLHFVKESKQDESGMPNNRFLAERTGGTYSTLKVQPAELEDSGVYFCASSQALRANTDTQYFGPGTRLTVL.

This clone is a singleton in its sample. This rearrangement joins TRBV7-2 to TRBJ2-5, with D tentatively TRBD1 (6 bases). V lost 4 bases and J lost 2, with 11 bases in between. The germline V gene encodes CDR1 SGHTA and CDR2 FQGNSA. The CDR3 is 14 residues long. The CDR3 DNA follows: TGTGCCAGCAGCTCACCGAGGGGGCAAGAGACCCAGTACTTC. It specifies CASSSPRGQETQYF. Full variable domain (rest looked up from reference TRBV7-2 and TRBJ2-5): GAGVSQSPSNKVTEKGKDVELRCDPISGHTALYWYRQSLGQGLEFLIYFQGNSAPDKSGLPSDRFSAERTGGSVSTLTIQRTQQEDSAVYLCASSSPRGQETQYFGPGTRLLVL.

The chain joins TRBV6-1 to TRBJ1-5; TRBD1 might be the D (5 bases). Between the trimmed V and J ends, which lost 2 bases and 2 bases, there was a span of 13 bases. This CDR3 contains 16 residues. CDR1 MNHNS and CDR2 SASEGT come from the germline V gene. CDR3 residues: CASSESRGIRNQPQHF. In DNA, the CDR3 is TGTGCCAGCAGTGAATCGAGGGGTATACGCAATCAGCCCCAGCATTTT.

This chain links TRBV5-8 with TRBJ2-7; D gene uncertain. The CDR3 runs 11 residues. Germline-derived CDR1 and CDR2 are SGHTS and YDEGEE. The ends were cut back, 5 bases at V and 1 base at J, with 4 bases in the middle. This chain's CDR3 is CASSFSYEQYF. Written as DNA, the CDR3 is TGTGCCAGCAGTTTTTCCTACGAGCAGTACTTC. The variable domain in full, with the rest retrieved from reference TRBV5-8 and TRBJ2-7, is EAGVTQSPTHLIKTRGQQATLRCSPISGHTSVYWYQQALGLGLQFLLWYDEGEERNRGNFPPRFSGRQFPNYSSELNVNALELEDSALYLCASSFSYEQYFGPGTRLTVT.

This chain joins TRBV2 and TRBJ2-2, with TRBD1 matching 10 bases. The J segment lost 5 bases and the V segment lost 6 bases, leaving 3 bases of the junction unmatched. The CDR3 contains 14 residues. From germline, CDR1 is SNHLY and CDR2 FYNNEI. The CDR3 sequence is CASRGTGETGELFF. DNA of the CDR3: TGTGCCAGCAGAGGGACAGGGGAAACCGGGGAGCTGTTTTTT.

This rearrangement joins TRBV5-5 to TRBJ1-1, with TRBD1 matching over 9 bases. Germline assignment: CDR1 SGHKS and CDR2 YYEKEE (reference sequence). The V and J ends lost 0 bases and 0 bases, in that order; junction bases with no gene match: 3. There are 16 residues in the CDR3. The DNA of the CDR3 is TGTGCCAGCAGCTTGGAAGGACAGGGGCTGAACACTGAAGCTTTCTTT. Translated, it gives CASSLEGQGLNTEAFF.

The chain joins TRBV6-1 to TRBJ2-7; 8 nucleotides line up with TRBD2. Germline V gives CDR1 MNHNS, CDR2 SASEGT. This CDR3 is 15 amino acids long. Unmatched junction bases numbered 6, after V lost 5 bases and J lost 0 bases. The CDR3 spells CASSPLAGSSYEQYF. For the CDR3, the DNA is TGTGCCAGCAGTCCATTAGCGGGGAGCTCCTACGAGCAGTACTTC.